The 8 T cell receptor beta chains reported below all come from one sample, sequenced in a study of OX40 agonist ivuxolimab in advanced cancers. TCRdb's copy holds only in-frame clones and misses some; the assay was immunoSEQ multiplex PCR. The sample includes 71,000 or so clones, 81% of them seen just once. Sequenced material: CD4+ or CD8+ T cells sorted from blood, taken in a trial of the OX40 agonist ivuxolimab. All receptors derive from an adult with an advanced solid tumor such as melanoma, head and neck, liver or kidney cancer.

The V call is TRBV4-1, the J call TRBJ2-2; tentative D call: TRBD2 (5 bases). The germline gives CDR1 MGHRA, CDR2 YSYEKL. The CDR3 totals 13 residues. Deletions cut 3 bases from V and 4 bases from J, with 6 bases between. For the CDR3, the DNA is TGCGCCAGCAGCCACCTAGCCACCGGGGAGCTGTTTTTT. Its protein product is CASSHLATGELFF.

The V and J genes are TRBV2 and TRBJ2-2; tentatively, D is TRBD1 (5 bases). The germline V and J ends were trimmed by 4 bases and 2 bases, with 11 bases remaining between them. The CDR3 loop spans 15 amino acids. The germline gives CDR1 SNHLY, CDR2 FYNNEI. CDR3 coding DNA: TGTGCCAGCAGTGTAAACCAGGGAAACACCGGGGAGCTGTTTTTT. Its translation is CASSVNQGNTGELFF.

The rearrangement uses TRBV6-5 and TRBJ1-3; D might be TRBD1 (6 bases). V was shortened by 4 bases and J by 0 bases, with 13 bases between the two germline ends. The CDR3 sequence is 16 residues long. CDR1 is MNHEY and CDR2 is SVGAGI in the germline V gene. CDR3 sequence: CASSWGAGSSGNTIYF. The CDR3 coding sequence is TGTGCCAGCAGTTGGGGGGCGGGAAGCTCTGGAAACACCATATATTTT.

The J gene is TRBJ2-2, the V gene TRBV2; no clear D. The germline V gene has CDR1 SNHLY and CDR2 FYNNEI. This CDR3 has 12 residues. V was shortened by 8 bases and J by 2 bases, with 6 bases between the two germline ends. CDR3 residues: CASGLNTGELFF. CDR3 nucleotides: TGTGCCAGCGGCCTAAACACCGGGGAGCTGTTTTTT.

V usage is TRBV7-3 and J usage is TRBJ2-7; 8 bases map to TRBD1. CDR3 length: 15 amino acids. From germline, CDR1 is SGHTA and CDR2 FQGTGA. Trimming cost V 5 bases and J 0 bases; bases outside gene matches: 6. The CDR3 DNA sequence: TGTGCCAGCAGCCCATGGGACAGGAGCTCCTACGAGCAGTACTTC. Amino acids: CASSPWDRSSYEQYF.

The chain couples TRBV9 to TRBJ2-1; D not certain. This CDR3 comprises 13 residues. Trimming removed 0 bases at V and 7 bases at J, with 8 bases between. Germline CDR1 reads SGDLS; CDR2 reads YYNGEE. This chain's CDR3 is CASSVDGLNEQFF. The CDR3 nucleotides are TGTGCCAGCAGCGTAGACGGTCTGAATGAGCAGTTCTTC.

The chain links TRBV7-6 to TRBJ2-3; D might be TRBD2 (6 bases). In germline, CDR1 is SGHVS, CDR2 FNYEAQ. Trimming stripped 3 bases from V and 2 bases from J, with 12 bases between. CDR3 size: 15 residues. The CDR3 bases are TGTGCCAGCAGCTTTAAGGCGGGGTCCACAGATACGCAGTATTTT. Amino acid sequence: CASSFKAGSTDTQYF.

This chain connects TRBV29-1 to TRBJ1-1; 8 nucleotides agree with TRBD1. Germline lookup yields CDR1 SQVTM and CDR2 ANQGSEA. The V segment lost 1 base and the J segment 5 bases; nucleotides outside the gene matches: 6. The CDR3 has 14 residues. As DNA, the CDR3 is TGCAGCGTTGAAGCGGCCAGGGGGCCGACTGAAGCTTTCTTT. This sequence encodes CSVEAARGPTEAFF.